The clone carrying this TCR beta chain was counted once. Its antigen is unidentified. Clones were sequenced by immunoSEQ multiplex PCR, and TCRdb holds only the in-frame ones, with some missing. The sample includes over 100,000 clones, 70% to 90% of them seen just once. The data belong to a study of T cell responses to AZD1222 COVID-19 vaccine. V lost 4 bases to trimming and J lost 2 bases; unmatched junction nucleotides: 16. This CDR3 is 19 amino acids long. CDR1 is MGHRA and CDR2 is YSYEKL in the germline V gene. Notes on the study in general: Researchers took repertoire samples only after the peak T cell response had come. Donors were largely white British and mainly female; clonal diversity was possibly underestimated. The breadth and depth of Spike-specific TCRs increased once two AZD1222 doses had been given.

The chain has TRBV4-1 and TRBJ2-7, with 11 bases aligning to TRBD2. Sequenced here: peripheral blood, sampled on day 0 of MenACWY control vaccination. The source is an adult in good health. The CDR3 bases are TGCGCCAGCAGCCCCCGACAGGGACCTAGCGGGAGGTCGACCTACGAGCAGTACTTC. The encoded protein is CASSPRQGPSGRSTYEQYF.